Here is one T cell receptor (beta chain) with its context. The data derive from a study of blood T cell repertoires in COVID-19. Study processing details: Quantification of nucleated cells was approximated via reference gene primer amplification. Libraries were prepared by immunoSEQ multiplex PCR; TCRdb keeps only in-frame clonotypes and omits some of them. That table is the source of V, J and clone size, and D and trimming were worked out from the DNA. The sample includes about 240,000 clones, around 87% of them seen just once. CDR3 length: 17 residues. V dropped 8 bases and J dropped 4; count of bases not matched to a gene: 20. The V gene's germline CDR1 is MNHEY and CDR2 SMNVEV (reference sequence).

The receptor was isolated from a woman aged 50 to 60 with COVID-19, enrolled during active disease. The specimen was peripheral blood. The V and J genes are TRBV27 and TRBJ2-7; TRBD1 aligns across 7 bases. The CDR3 loop is CASGTSTGQGVLYEQYF. DNA of the CDR3: TGTGCCAGCGGTACCTCAACCGGGCAGGGGGTTCTGTACGAGCAGTACTTC.